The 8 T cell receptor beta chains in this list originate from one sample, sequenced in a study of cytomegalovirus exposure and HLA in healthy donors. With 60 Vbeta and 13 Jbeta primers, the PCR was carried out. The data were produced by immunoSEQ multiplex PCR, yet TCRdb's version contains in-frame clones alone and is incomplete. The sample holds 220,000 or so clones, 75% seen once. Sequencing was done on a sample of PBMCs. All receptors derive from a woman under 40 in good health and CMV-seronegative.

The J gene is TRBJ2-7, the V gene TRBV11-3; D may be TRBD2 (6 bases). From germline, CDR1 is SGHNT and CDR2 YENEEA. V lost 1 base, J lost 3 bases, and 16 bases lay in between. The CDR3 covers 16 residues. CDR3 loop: CASSLAVATRVYEQYF. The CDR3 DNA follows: TGTGCCAGCAGCTTAGCTGTCGCGACTAGGGTCTACGAGCAGTACTTC.

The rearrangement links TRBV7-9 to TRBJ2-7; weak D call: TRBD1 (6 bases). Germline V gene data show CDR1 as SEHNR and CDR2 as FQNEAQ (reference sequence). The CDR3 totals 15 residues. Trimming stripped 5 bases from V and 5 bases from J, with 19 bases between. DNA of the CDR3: TGTGCCAGCAGCCCGAACGTTGGACAGTCAGACGAGCAGTACTTC. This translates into CASSPNVGQSDEQYF.

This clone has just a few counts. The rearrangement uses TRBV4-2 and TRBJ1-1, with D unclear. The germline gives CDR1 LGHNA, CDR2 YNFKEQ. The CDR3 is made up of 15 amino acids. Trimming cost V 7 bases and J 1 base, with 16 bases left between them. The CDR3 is CASISPGKTNTEAFF. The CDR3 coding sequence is TGTGCCAGCATCTCCCCGGGGAAGACGAACACTGAAGCTTTCTTT.

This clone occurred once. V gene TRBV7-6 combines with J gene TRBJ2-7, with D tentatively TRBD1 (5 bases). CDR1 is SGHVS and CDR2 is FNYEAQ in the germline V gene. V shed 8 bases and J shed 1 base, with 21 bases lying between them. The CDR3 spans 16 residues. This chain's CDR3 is CASSQLGPGKSYEQYF. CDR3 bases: TGTGCCAGCTCCCAATTAGGGCCAGGGAAATCCTACGAGCAGTACTTC.

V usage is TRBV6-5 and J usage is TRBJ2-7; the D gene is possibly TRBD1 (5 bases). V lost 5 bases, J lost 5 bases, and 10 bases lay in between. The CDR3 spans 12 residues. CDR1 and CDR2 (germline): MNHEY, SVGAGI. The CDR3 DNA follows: TGTGCCAGCAGTGTTAGGGGCGACGAGCAGTACTTC. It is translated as CASSVRGDEQYF.

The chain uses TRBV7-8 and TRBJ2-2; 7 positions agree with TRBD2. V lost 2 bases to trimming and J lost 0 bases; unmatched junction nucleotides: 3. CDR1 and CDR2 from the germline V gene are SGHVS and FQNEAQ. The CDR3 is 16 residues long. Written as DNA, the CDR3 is TGTGCCAGCAGCTTATTAAGCGGGGCGAACACCGGGGAGCTGTTTTTT. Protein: CASSLLSGANTGELFF.

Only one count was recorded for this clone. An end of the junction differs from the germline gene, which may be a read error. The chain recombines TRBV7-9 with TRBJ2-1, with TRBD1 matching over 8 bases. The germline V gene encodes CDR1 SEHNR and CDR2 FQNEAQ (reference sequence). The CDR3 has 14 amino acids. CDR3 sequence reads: CSSSRQGMHNEQFF. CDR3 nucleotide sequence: TGTTCCAGCAGCCGACAGGGGATGCACAATGAGCAGTTCTTC.

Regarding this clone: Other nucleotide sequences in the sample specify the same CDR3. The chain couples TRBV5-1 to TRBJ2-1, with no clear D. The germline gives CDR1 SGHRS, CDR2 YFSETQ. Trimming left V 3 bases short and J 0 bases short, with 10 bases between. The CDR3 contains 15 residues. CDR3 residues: CASSSGQSSYNEQFF. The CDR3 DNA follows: TGCGCCAGCAGCTCAGGTCAGAGCTCCTACAATGAGCAGTTCTTC.